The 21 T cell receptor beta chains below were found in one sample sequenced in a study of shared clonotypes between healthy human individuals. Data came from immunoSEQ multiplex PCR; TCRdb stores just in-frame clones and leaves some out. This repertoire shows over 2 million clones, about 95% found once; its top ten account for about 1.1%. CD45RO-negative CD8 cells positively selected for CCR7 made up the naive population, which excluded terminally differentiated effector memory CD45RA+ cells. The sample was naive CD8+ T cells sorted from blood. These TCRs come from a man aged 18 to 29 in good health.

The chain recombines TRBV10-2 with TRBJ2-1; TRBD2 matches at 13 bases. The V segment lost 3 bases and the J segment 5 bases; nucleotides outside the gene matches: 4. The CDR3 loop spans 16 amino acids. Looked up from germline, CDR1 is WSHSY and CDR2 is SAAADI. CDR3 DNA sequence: TGCGCCAGCAGTGATACTAGCGGGAGGGGGGACAATGAGCAGTTCTTC. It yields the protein CASSDTSGRGDNEQFF.

CDR3 sequence (DNA): TGTGCCAGCAGCCCGGGATTTTACGAGCAGTACTTC. Its protein product is CASSPGFYEQYF. The chain recombines TRBV6-6 with TRBJ2-7, with D perhaps TRBD2 (5 bases). The germline gives CDR1 MNHNY, CDR2 SVGAGI (reference sequence). The CDR3 consists of 12 residues. Trimming left V 6 bases short and J 4 bases short, with 10 bases between.

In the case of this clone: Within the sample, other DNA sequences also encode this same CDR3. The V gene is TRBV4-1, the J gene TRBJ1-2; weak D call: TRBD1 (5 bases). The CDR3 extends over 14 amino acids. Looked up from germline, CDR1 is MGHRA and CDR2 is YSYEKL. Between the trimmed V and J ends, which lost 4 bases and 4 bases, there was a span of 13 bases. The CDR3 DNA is TGCGCCAGCAGCCCCGGGGGAGGGGCCTATGGCTACACCTTC. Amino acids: CASSPGGGAYGYTF.

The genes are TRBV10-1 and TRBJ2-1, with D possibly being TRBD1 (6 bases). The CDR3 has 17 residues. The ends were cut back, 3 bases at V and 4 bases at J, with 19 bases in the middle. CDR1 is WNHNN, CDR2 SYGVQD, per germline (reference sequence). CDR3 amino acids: CASSDLHGQWGYNEQFF. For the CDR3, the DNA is TGCGCCAGCAGTGACCTCCACGGACAGTGGGGATACAATGAGCAGTTCTTC.

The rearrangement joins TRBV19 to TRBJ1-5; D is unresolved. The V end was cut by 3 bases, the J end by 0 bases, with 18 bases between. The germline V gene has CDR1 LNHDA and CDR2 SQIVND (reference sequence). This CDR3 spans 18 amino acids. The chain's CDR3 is CASSINTESFYSNQPQHF. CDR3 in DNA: TGTGCCAGTAGTATTAACACCGAATCCTTTTATAGCAATCAGCCCCAGCATTTT.

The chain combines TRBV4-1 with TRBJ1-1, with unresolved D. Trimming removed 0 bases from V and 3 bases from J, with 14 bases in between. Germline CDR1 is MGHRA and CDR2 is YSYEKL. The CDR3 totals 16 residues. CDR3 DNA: TGCGCCAGCAGCCAAGATCCCGTCCCATCGGACACTGAAGCTTTCTTT. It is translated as CASSQDPVPSDTEAFF.

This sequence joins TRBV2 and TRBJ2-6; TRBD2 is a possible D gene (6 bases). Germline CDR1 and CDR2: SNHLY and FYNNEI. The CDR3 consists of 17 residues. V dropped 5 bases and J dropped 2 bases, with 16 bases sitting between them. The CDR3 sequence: CASSHRRGLPGANVLTF. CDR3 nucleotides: TGTGCCAGCAGTCATAGGCGGGGATTGCCTGGGGCCAACGTCCTGACTTTC.

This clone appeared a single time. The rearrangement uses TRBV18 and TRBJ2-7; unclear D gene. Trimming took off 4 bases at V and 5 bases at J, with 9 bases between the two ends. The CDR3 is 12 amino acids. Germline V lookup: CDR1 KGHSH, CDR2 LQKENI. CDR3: CASSLGSDEQYF. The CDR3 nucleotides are TGTGCCAGCTCACTGGGCTCGGACGAGCAGTACTTC.

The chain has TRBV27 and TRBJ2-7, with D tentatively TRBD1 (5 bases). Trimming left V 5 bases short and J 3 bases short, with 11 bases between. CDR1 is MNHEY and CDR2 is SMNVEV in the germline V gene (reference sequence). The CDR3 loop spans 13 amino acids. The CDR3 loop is CASSLGHNYEQYF. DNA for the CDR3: TGTGCCAGCAGTCTTGGACACAACTACGAGCAGTACTTC.

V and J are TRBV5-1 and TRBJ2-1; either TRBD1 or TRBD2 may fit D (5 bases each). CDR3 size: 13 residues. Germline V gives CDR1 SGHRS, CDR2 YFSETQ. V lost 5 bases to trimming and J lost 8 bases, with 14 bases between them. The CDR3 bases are TGCGCCAGCAGGGCAGGGAGCGCGGATGAGCAGTTCTTC. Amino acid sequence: CASRAGSADEQFF.

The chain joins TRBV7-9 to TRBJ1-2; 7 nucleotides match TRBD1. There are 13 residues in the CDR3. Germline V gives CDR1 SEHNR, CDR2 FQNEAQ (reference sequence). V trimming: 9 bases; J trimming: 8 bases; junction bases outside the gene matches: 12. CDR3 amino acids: CASTQQGTLGYTF. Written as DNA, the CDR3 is TGTGCCAGTACGCAACAGGGGACCCTGGGCTACACCTTC.

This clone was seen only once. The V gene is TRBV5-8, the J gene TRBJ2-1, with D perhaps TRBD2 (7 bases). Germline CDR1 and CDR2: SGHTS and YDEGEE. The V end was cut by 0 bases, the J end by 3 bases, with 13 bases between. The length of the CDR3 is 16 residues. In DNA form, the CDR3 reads TGTGCCAGCAGCTTGGTGGGGGGGGCAGTCTACAATGAGCAGTTCTTC. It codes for CASSLVGGAVYNEQFF.

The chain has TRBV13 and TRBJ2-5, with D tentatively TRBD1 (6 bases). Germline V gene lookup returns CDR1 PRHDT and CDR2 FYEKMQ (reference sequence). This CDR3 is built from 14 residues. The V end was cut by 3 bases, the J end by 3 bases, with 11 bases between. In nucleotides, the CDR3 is TGTGCCAGCAGCTTTACAGGGAGTGAAGAGACCCAGTACTTC. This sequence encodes CASSFTGSEETQYF.

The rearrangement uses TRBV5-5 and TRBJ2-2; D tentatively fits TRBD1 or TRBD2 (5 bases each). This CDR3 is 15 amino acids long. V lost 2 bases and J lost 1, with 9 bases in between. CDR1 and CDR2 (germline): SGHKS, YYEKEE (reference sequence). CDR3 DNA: TGTGCCAGCAGCTTAGGGACGGTGAACACCGGGGAGCTGTTTTTT. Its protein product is CASSLGTVNTGELFF.

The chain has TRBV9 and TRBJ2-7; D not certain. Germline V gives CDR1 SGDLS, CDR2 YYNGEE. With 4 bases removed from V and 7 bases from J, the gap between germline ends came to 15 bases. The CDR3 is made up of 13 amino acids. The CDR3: CASSLEPGGEQYF. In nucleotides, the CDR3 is TGTGCCAGCAGCCTAGAGCCGGGTGGGGAGCAGTACTTC.

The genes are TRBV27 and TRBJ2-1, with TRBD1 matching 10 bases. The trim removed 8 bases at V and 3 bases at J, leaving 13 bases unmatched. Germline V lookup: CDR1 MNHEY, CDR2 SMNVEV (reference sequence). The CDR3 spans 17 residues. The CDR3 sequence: CASHNGATGGGYNEQFF. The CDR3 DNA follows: TGTGCCAGCCATAATGGGGCGACAGGGGGCGGCTACAATGAGCAGTTCTTC.

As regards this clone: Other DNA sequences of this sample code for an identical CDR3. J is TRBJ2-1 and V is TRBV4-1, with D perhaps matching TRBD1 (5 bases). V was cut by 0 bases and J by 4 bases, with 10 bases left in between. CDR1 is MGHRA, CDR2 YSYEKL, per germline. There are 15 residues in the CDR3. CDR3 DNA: TGCGCCAGCAGCCAAGATCAGGGATCTTACAATGAGCAGTTCTTC. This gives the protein CASSQDQGSYNEQFF.

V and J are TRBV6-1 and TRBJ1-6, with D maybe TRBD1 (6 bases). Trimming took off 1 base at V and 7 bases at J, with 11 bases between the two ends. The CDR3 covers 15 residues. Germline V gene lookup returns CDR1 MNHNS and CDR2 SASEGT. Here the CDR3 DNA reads TGTGCCAGCAGTGAAGTACCGGGGGCGAATTCACCCCTCCACTTT. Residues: CASSEVPGANSPLHF.

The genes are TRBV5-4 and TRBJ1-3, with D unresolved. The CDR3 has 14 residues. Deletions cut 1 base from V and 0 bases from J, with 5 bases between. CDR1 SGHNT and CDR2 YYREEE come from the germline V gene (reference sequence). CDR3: CASSLSYSGNTIYF. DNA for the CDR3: TGTGCCAGCAGCTTGAGTTACTCTGGAAACACCATATATTTT.

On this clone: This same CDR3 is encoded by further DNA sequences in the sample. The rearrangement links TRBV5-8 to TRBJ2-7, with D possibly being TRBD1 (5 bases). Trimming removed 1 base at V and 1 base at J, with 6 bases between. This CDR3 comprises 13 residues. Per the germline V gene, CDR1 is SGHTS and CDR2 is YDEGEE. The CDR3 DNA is TGTGCCAGCAGCTTGCAGGGTTCCTACGAGCAGTACTTC. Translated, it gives CASSLQGSYEQYF.

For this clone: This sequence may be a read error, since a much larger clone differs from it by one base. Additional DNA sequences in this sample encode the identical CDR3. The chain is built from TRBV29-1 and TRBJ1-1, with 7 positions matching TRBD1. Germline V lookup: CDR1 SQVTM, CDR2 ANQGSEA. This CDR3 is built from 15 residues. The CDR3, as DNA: TGCAGCGTCCAATATAGGGGGACAGTGAACACTGAAGCTTTTTTT. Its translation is CSVQYRGTVNTEAFF. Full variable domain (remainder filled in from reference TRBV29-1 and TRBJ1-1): SAVISQKPSRDICQRGTSLTIQCQVDSQVTMMFWYRQQPGQSLTLIATANQGSEATYESGFVIDKFPISRPNLTFSTLTVSNMSPEDSSIYLCSVQYRGTVNTEAFFGQGTRLTVV.